The clone carrying this T cell receptor beta chain turned up a few times. The authors prepared the TCRbeta library with unique molecular identifiers. TCRdb redid the calling of the PCR reads with MiXCR, one entry per CDR3 protein. The table has approximately 340,000 distinct CDR3 sequences, 10% seen once. The CDR3 sequence is 13 residues long. The germline V gene encodes CDR1 SEHNR and CDR2 FQNEAQ (reference sequence). V gave up 5 bases and J gave up 5 bases; unmatched junction bases: 4. This entry is derived from a study of T-cell reconstitution after alpha-beta-depleted transplantation in children. The rearrangement joins TRBV7-9 to TRBJ1-1, with TRBD1 matching 8 bases. Sequenced material: PBMCs from the stem cell graft donor, taken from the stem cell graft. The TCR originated in a human donor who donated a stem cell graft to a child with acute lymphoblastic leukemia. CDR3 residues: CASSQGQGTEAFF. For the CDR3, the DNA is TGTGCCAGCAGCCAAGGACAGGGAACTGAAGCTTTCTTT.